The 9 T cell receptor beta chains reported below all come from one sample, sequenced in a study of blood T cells in healthy people across ages. The authors ran a second PCR of about 7 to 12 cycles using a sample-barcoded 5' primer and a J-beta primer mix. TCRdb independently ran MiXCR on the 5' RACE reads; one entry per CDR3 protein. Here the sample spans approximately 760,000 distinct CDR3 sequences, around 25% being singletons. The same specimen was also included in a second study, on T cells of mothers and their children.

The source material was blood. The receptors originated from a boy aged 5-17 years in good health.

V gene TRBV12-3 or TRBV12-4 combines with J gene TRBJ2-7, with D perhaps TRBD1 (6 bases). Trimming took 0 bases from V and 4 from J, leaving 7 bases between them. This CDR3 region has 13 residues. The CDR3 sequence is CASSLADRYEQYF. The DNA for the CDR3 is TGTGCCAGCAGTTTAGCGGACAGATACGAGCAGTACTTC.

The chain recombines TRBV15 with TRBJ2-7; no firm D call. V gave up 0 bases and J gave up 2 bases, with 20 bases separating them. The CDR3 is 18 amino acids. Germline CDR1 LNHNV, CDR2 YYDKDF (reference sequence). The CDR3 DNA reads TGTGCCACCAGCAGAGACCCGTTTAAGGGCGCCTCCGCCTACGAGCAGTACTTC. It encodes CATSRDPFKGASAYEQYF.

The chain joins TRBV5-6 to TRBJ1-6, with a tentative D call TRBD1 (5 bases). Germline V CDR1 and CDR2: SGHDT, YYEEEE. The CDR3 covers 17 residues. V was cut by 3 bases and J by 8 bases, with 21 bases left in between. The CDR3 DNA reads as TGTGCCAGCAGCTGGGGTGTGGGTGCCGGGGCGGATTCACCCCTCCACTTT. Its translation is CASSWGVGAGADSPLHF.

This clonotype was seen more than once but under ten times. V is TRBV29-1 and J is TRBJ2-1, with 10 bases matching TRBD2. Germline V lookup: CDR1 SQVTM, CDR2 ANQGSEA. The CDR3 runs 15 residues. V dropped 5 bases and J dropped 3; count of bases not matched to a gene: 7. The DNA of the CDR3 is TGCAGCGTTTACCTACTAGCGGGGTTCTACAATGAGCAGTTCTTC. Protein sequence: CSVYLLAGFYNEQFF.

The rearrangement uses TRBV20-1 and TRBJ2-5; D is uncertain. CDR1 is DFQATT and CDR2 is SNEGSKA in the germline V gene (reference sequence). V gave up 5 bases and J gave up 5 bases, with 3 bases separating them. The CDR3 contains 9 residues. CDR3 in amino acids: CSADETQYF. For the CDR3, the DNA is TGCAGTGCTGATGAGACCCAGTACTTC.

The V gene is TRBV7-2, the J gene TRBJ2-3, with 7 bases identical to TRBD2. The germline gives CDR1 SGHTA, CDR2 FQGNSA. The V and J ends lost 0 bases and 6 bases, in that order; junction bases with no gene match: 6. The CDR3 is made up of 15 amino acids. CDR3 bases: TGTGCCAGCAGCTTAGCCGCTAGCGGAGCGGATACGCAGTATTTT. Residues: CASSLAASGADTQYF.

This clonotype was detected a few times. The genes are TRBV24-1 and TRBJ2-1; D call uncertain. The V gene's germline CDR1 is KGHDR and CDR2 SFDVKD. This CDR3 has 13 amino acids. Trimming stripped 7 bases from V and 5 bases from J, with 11 bases between. CDR3 protein: CATRGSVDNEQFF. CDR3 nucleotides: TGTGCCACCAGGGGATCTGTGGACAATGAGCAGTTCTTC.

This chain connects TRBV29-1 to TRBJ1-2, with a tentative D call TRBD1 (6 bases). The germline V and J ends were trimmed by 5 bases and 8 bases, with 12 bases remaining between them. Germline V gene data show CDR1 as SQVTM and CDR2 as ANQGSEA. The CDR3 covers 11 residues. The CDR3 DNA sequence: TGCAGCGTTCTACGACAGGCGGGCTACACCTTC. Translating it yields CSVLRQAGYTF.

About this clonotype itself: Germline and junction disagree at one end, which may indicate a read error. V gene TRBV20-1 combines with J gene TRBJ2-7, with 9 bases fitting TRBD2. The CDR3 has 13 amino acids. CDR1 and CDR2 (germline): DFQATT, SNEGSKA (reference sequence). CDR3 region: CSAAPSGTPRLVF. CDR3 sequence (DNA): TGCAGTGCCGCTCCTAGCGGGACCCCCCGCTTGGTCTTC.